Here is one T cell receptor (beta chain) with its context. Its antigen remains unidentified. While CD8+ and CD4+ T cells were isolated negatively, TEMRA cells were enriched by FACS. The data derive from a study of CD8 T cells in Susac syndrome. Study observations and caveats: That the number of individuals in its TCR sequencing and HLA analysis was relatively small was acknowledged by the study.

The authors reverse transcribed roughly 0.5 to 1 ug RNA with random hexamers. Multiplex immunoSEQ PCR targeted 54 Vbeta and 13 Jbeta TCR beta segments. MiXCR, applied by TCRdb to the immunoSEQ multiplex PCR reads, yields one record per CDR3 protein. The data hold some 170,000 distinct CDR3 sequences, with roughly 95% observed a single time. This CDR3 is 15 amino acids long. The V gene's germline CDR1 is MNHEY and CDR2 SVGEGT. Trimming took off 4 bases at V and 5 bases at J, with 15 bases between the two ends. The sample consisted of CD4+ T cells from PBMCs. This TCR came from a human donor with multiple sclerosis. V is TRBV6-2 or TRBV6-3 and J is TRBJ2-1, with TRBD1 as a possible D gene (6 bases). The CDR3 loop reads CASSSGTTHDNEQFF. CDR3 bases: TGTGCCAGCAGTTCGGGGACAACTCACGACAATGAGCAGTTCTTC.